Sequencing of this T cell receptor (beta chain) was carried out in a study of blood T cells in healthy people across ages. Trimming removed 5 bases from V and 7 bases from J, with 15 bases in between. CDR3 size: 14 residues. A J-beta primer mix and a sample-barcoded 5' primer were used in a second PCR of about 6 to 12 cycles. TCRdb recomputed calls from the 5' RACE reads with MiXCR, one row per CDR3 protein. Here the sample spans about 1.4 million distinct CDR3 sequences, around 59% being singletons. V gene TRBV12-3 or TRBV12-4 combines with J gene TRBJ1-5; D might be TRBD1 (6 bases). The clonotype was recovered from a young man in good health. Input material: blood. The CDR3 spells CASSLGQSGQPQHF. As DNA, the CDR3 is TGTGCCAGCAGTCTAGGACAGTCCGGGCAGCCCCAGCATTTT.